Here is one TCR beta chain with its context. The target antigen is unknown. This sample is drawn from a study of T cells after yellow fever vaccination. On the study more broadly: SMART-Seq v4 Ultra Low Input handled preparation of low-cell-number fractions.

A single record per CDR3 protein comes from TCRdb applying MiXCR to the 5' RACE reads. The repertoire consists of some 600,000 distinct CDR3 sequences, with about 15% occurring once and the leading ten covering roughly 17%. The study's findings and limits: Post-booster repertoires again held most primary-vaccination clones (just under 97% CD4, roughly 88% CD8).

The CDR3 is 14 amino acids. Trimming shortened V by 5 bases and J by 4 bases, and 12 bases separated the two germline ends. The specimen was PBMCs, collected around 5 days after the first yellow fever vaccination. The chain is built from TRBV12-3 or TRBV12-4 and TRBJ1-5; possible D gene TRBD1, 5 bases. The source of this sequence is a man aged 18 to 35 who received the YFV17D yellow fever vaccine. This chain's CDR3 is CASSLGLDNQPQHF. The CDR3 bases are TGTGCCAGCAGTCTGGGACTGGATAATCAGCCCCAGCATTTT.